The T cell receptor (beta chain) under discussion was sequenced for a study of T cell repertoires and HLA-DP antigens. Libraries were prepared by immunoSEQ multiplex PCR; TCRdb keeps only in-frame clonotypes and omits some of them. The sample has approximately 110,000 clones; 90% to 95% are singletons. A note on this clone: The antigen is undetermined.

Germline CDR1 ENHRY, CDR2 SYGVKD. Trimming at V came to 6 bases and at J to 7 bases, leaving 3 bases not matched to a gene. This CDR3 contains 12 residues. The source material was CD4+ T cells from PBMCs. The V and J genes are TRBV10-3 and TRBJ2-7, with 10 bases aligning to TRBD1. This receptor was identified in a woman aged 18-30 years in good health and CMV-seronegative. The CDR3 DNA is TGTGCCATCAGCCGGACAGGGGGAGAGCAGTACGTC. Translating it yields CAISRTGGEQYV.